The clone carrying this TCR beta chain occurred a few times. The data stem from a study of technical replicates of blood from several donors. Libraries were prepared by immunoSEQ multiplex PCR; TCRdb keeps only in-frame clonotypes and omits some of them. The table includes tens of thousands of clones, more than 85% detected once. CDR3 size: 16 residues. Germline V gene lookup returns CDR1 SGDLS and CDR2 YYNGEE. J was trimmed by 4 bases and V by 0 bases; bases with no gene match: 8. Material for sequencing was PBMCs. This rearrangement joins TRBV9 to TRBJ2-3; 7 bases align to TRBD2. This clonotype originated in a human donor in good health. Some clones in this sample may be carry-over from other donors' samples. The DNA of the CDR3 is TGTGCCAGCAGCGTAGAAGGGATTGGGGGGGCAGATACGCAGTATTTT. This sequence encodes CASSVEGIGGADTQYF.